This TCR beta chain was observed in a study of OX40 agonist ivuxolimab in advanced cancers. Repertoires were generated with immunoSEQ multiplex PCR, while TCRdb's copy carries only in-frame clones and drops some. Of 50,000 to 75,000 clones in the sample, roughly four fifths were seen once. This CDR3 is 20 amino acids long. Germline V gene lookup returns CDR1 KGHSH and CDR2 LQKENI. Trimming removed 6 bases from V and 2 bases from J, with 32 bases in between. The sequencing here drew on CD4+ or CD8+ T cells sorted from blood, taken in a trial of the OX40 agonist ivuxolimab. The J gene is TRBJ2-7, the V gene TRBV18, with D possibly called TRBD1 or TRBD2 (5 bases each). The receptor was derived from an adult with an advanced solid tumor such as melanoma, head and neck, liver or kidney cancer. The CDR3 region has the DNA TGTGCCAGCTCCCCAGATATGGGAGACCCTACCGGGACGGGCGCCTACGAGCAGTACTTC. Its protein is CASSPDMGDPTGTGAYEQYF.